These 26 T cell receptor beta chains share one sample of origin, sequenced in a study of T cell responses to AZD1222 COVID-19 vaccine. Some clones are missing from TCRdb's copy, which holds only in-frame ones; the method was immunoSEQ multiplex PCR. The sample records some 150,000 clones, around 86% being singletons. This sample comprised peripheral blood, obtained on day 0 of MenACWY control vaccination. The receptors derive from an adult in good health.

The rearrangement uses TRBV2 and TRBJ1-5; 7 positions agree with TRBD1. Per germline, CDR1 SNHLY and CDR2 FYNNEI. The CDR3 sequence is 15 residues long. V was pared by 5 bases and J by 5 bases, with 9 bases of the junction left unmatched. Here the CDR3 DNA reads TGTGCCAGCAGTCCTGGGACAGAAATGGATCAGCCCCAGCATTTT. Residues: CASSPGTEMDQPQHF.

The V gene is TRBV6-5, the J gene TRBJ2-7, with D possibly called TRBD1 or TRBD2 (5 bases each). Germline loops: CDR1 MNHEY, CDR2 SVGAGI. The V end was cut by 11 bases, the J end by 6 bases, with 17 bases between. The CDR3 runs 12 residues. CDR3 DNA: TGTGCCTGCGGGTCGGGGCTCGGCGAGCAGTACTTC. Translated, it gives CACGSGLGEQYF.

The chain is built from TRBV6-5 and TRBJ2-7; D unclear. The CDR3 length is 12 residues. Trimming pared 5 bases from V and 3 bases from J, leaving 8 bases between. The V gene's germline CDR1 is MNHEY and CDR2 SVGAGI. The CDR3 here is CASSHHYYEQYF. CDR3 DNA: TGTGCCAGCAGTCATCACTACTACGAGCAGTACTTC.

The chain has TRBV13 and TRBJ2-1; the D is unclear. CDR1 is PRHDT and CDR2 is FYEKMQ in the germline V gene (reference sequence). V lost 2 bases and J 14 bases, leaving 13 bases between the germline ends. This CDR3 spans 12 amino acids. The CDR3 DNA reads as TGTGCCAGCAGCTTACCCCGCCAAGAGGAGTTCTTC. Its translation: CASSLPRQEEFF.

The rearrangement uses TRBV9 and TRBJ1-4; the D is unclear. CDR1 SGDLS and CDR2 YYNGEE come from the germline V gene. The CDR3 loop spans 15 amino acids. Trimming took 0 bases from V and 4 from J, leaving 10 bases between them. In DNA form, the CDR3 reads TGTGCCAGCAGCGTAGGCTGGGCAGTTAATGAAAAACTGTTTTTT. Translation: CASSVGWAVNEKLFF.

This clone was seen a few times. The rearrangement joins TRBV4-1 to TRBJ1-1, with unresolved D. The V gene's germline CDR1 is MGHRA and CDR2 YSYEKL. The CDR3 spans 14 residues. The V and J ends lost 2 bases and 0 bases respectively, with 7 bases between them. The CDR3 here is CASSQSWVNTEAFF. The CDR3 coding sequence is TGCGCCAGCAGCCAATCGTGGGTGAACACTGAAGCTTTCTTT.

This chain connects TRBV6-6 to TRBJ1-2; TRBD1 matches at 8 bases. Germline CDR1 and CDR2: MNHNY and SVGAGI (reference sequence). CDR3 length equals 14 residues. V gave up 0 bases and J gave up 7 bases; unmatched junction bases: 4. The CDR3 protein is CASSYSDRGSGYTF. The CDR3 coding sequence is TGTGCCAGCAGTTACTCTGACAGGGGAAGTGGCTACACCTTC.

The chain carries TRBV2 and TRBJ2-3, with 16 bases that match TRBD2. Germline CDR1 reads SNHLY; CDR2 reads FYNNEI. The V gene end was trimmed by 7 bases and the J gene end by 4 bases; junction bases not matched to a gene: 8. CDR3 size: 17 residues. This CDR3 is CASNLGGTSGGADTQYF. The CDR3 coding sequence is TGTGCCAGCAACTTAGGCGGGACTAGCGGGGGGGCAGATACGCAGTATTTT.

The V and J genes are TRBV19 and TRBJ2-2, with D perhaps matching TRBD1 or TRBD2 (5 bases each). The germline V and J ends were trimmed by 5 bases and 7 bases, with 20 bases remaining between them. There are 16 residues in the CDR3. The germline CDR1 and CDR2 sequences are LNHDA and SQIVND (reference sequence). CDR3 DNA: TGTGCCAGTAGTTCGACAGTTGCGGGTTTTAACGGGGAGCTGTTTTTT. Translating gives CASSSTVAGFNGELFF. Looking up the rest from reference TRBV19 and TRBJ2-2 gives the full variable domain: DGGITQSPKYLFRKEGQNVTLSCEQNLNHDAMYWYRQDPGQGLRLIYYSQIVNDFQKGDIAEGYSVSREKKESFPLTVTSAQKNPTAFYLCASSSTVAGFNGELFFGEGSRLTVL.

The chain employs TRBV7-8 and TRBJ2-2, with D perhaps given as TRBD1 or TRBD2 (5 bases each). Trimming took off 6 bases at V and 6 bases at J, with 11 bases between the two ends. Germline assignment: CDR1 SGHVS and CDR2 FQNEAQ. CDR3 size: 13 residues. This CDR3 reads CASRLGVSGELFF. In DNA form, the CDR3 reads TGTGCCAGCAGATTGGGGGTCTCCGGGGAGCTGTTTTTT.

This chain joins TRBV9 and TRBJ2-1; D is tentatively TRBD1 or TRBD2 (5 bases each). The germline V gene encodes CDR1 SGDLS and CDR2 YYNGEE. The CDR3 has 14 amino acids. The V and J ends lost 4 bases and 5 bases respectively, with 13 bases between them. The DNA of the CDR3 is TGTGCCAGCAGCCCCTCGGGGCGACACAATGAGCAGTTCTTC. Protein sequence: CASSPSGRHNEQFF.

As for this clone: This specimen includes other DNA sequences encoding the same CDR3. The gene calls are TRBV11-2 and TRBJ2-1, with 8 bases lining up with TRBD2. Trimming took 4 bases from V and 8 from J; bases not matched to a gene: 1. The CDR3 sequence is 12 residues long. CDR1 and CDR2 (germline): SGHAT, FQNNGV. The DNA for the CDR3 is TGTGCCAGCAGCTCCGGGGGGGATGAGCAGTTCTTC. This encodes CASSSGGDEQFF. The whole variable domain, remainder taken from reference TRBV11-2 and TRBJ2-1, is EAGVAQSPRYKIIEKRQSVAFWCNPISGHATLYWYQQILGQGPKLLIQFQNNGVVDDSQLPKDRFSAERLKGVDSTLKIQPAKLEDSAVYLCASSSGGDEQFFGPGTRLTVL.

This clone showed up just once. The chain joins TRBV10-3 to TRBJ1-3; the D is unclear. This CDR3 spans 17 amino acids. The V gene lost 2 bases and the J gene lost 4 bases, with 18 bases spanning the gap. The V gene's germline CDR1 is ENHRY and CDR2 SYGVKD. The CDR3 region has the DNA TGTGCCATCAGTGAGCCGAACCGCATGGGCGGGGGAAACACCATATATTTT. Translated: CAISEPNRMGGGNTIYF.

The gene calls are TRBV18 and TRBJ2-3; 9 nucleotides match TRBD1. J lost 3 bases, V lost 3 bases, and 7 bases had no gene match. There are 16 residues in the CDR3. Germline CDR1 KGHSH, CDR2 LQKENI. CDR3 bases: TGTGCCAGCTCACCCACAGGGGGCGCCGAGACAGATACGCAGTATTTT. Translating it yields CASSPTGGAETDTQYF.

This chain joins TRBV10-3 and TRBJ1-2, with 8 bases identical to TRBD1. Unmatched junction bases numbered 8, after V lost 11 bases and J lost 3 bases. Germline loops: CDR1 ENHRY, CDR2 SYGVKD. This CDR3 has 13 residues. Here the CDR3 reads CALWTGRDYGYTF. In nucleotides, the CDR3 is TGTGCCCTCTGGACAGGGAGGGACTATGGCTACACCTTC.

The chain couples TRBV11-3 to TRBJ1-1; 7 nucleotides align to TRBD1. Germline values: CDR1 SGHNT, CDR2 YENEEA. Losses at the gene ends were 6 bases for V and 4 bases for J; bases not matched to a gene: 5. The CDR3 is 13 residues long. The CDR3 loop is CASSRSGGTEAFF. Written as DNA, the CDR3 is TGTGCCAGCAGTCGATCAGGGGGCACTGAAGCTTTCTTT.

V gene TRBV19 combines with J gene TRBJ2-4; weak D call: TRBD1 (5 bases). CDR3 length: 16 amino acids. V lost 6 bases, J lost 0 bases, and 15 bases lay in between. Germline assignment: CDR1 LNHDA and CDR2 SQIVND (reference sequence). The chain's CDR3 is CASRTQGNLAKNIQYF. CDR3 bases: TGTGCCAGTAGGACTCAGGGCAACCTAGCCAAAAACATTCAGTACTTC.

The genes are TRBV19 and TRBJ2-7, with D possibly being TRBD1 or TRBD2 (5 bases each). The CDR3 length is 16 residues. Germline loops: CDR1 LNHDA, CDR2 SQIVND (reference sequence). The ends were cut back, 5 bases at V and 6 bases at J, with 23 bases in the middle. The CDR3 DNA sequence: TGTGCCAGTAGTCCGATCGCCGGGACGAGACGGTTCGAGCAGTACTTC. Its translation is CASSPIAGTRRFEQYF. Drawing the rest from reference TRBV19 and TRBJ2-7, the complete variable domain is DGGITQSPKYLFRKEGQNVTLSCEQNLNHDAMYWYRQDPGQGLRLIYYSQIVNDFQKGDIAEGYSVSREKKESFPLTVTSAQKNPTAFYLCASSPIAGTRRFEQYFGPGTRLTVT.

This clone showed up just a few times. CDR3 in DNA: TGCGCCAGCAGCTTGGAGGCAGGGTATGGCTACACCTTC. It translates to CASSLEAGYGYTF. V usage is TRBV5-1 and J usage is TRBJ1-2; a weak D match, TRBD1 (5 bases). The ends were cut back, 0 bases at V and 5 bases at J, with 8 bases in the middle. The CDR3 is made up of 13 amino acids. Germline V gene data show CDR1 as SGHRS and CDR2 as YFSETQ.

CDR3 sequence reads: CSAGTAPEAFF. The DNA of the CDR3 is TGCAGCGCTGGCACGGCTCCCGAAGCTTTCTTT. V is TRBV29-1 and J is TRBJ1-1, with D hard to call. The CDR3 covers 11 residues. Germline assignment: CDR1 SQVTM and CDR2 ANQGSEA. The V gene lost 7 bases and the J gene lost 8 bases, with 14 bases spanning the gap.

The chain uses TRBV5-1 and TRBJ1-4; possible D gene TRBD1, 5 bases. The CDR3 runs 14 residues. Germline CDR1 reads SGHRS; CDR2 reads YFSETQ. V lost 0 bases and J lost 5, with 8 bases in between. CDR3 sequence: CASSLDRNNEKLFF. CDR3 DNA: TGCGCCAGCAGCTTGGACAGGAACAATGAAAAACTGTTTTTT.

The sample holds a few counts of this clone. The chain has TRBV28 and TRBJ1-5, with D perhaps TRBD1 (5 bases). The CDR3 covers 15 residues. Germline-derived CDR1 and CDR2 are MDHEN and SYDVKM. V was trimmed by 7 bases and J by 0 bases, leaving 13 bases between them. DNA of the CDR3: TGTGCCAGCATCCAATCAGGGACTAGCAATCAGCCCCAGCATTTT. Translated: CASIQSGTSNQPQHF.

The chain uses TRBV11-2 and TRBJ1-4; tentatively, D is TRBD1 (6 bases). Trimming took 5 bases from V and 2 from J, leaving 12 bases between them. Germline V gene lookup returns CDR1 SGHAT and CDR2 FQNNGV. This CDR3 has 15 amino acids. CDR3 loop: CASSPSGATNEKLFF. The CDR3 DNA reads TGTGCCAGCAGCCCTTCGGGGGCGACTAATGAAAAACTGTTTTTT.

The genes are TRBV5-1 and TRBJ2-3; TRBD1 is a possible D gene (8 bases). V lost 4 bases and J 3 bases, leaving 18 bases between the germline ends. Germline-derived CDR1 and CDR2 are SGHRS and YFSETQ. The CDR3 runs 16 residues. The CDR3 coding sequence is TGCGCCAGCAGCCCCACAGGGGGGGGCCGGACAGATACGCAGTATTTT. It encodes CASSPTGGGRTDTQYF. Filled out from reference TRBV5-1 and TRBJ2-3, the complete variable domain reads KAGVTQTPRYLIKTRGQQVTLSCSPISGHRSVSWYQQTPGQGLQFLFEYFSETQRNKGNFPGRFSGRQFSNSRSEMNVSTLELGDSALYLCASSPTGGGRTDTQYFGPGTRLTVL.

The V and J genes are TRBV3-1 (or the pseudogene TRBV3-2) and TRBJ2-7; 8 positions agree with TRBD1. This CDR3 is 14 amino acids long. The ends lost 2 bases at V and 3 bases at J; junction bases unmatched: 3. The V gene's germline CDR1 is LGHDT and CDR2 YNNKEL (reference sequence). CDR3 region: CASSQSGTGYEQYF. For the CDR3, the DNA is TGTGCCAGCAGCCAATCCGGGACAGGCTACGAGCAGTACTTC.

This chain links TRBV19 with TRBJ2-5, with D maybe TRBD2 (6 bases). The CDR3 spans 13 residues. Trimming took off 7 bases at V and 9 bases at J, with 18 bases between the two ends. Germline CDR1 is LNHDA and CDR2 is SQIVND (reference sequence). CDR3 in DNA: TGTGCCAGTAAGGGACTGGACTCCGGGCCCCAGTACTTC. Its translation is CASKGLDSGPQYF.